Listed below are T cell receptor beta chains from one sample, sequenced in a study of OX40 agonist ivuxolimab in advanced cancers. TCRdb's table, derived via immunoSEQ multiplex PCR, lists solely in-frame clones and lacks some. The table includes about 56,000 clones, around 90% detected once. This specimen consisted of CD4+ or CD8+ T cells sorted from blood, obtained in a trial of the OX40 agonist ivuxolimab. These receptor sequences come from an adult with an advanced solid tumor such as melanoma, head and neck, liver or kidney cancer. Both conserved end residues are part of each CDR3. D genes are given only for firm matches.

V gene	D gene	J gene	CDR3 DNA	CDR3 protein
TRBV27	.	TRBJ1-4	TGTGCCAGCAGTTTAGGGGAAAAACTGTTTTTT	CASSLGEKLFF
TRBV4-1	TRBD1	TRBJ1-2	TGCGCCAGGGGACAGGGGGCCCGAGACTATGGCTACACCTTC	CARGQGARDYGYTF
TRBV4-1	.	TRBJ2-3	TGCGCCAGCAGCCAAGAAGTCGGGAGCACAGATACGCAGTATTTT	CASSQEVGSTDTQYF
TRBV7-3	.	TRBJ2-3	TGTGCCAGCAGCTTAGGCCCCGCTGGCACAGATACGCAGTATTTT	CASSLGPAGTDTQYF
TRBV14	TRBD2	TRBJ2-1	TGTGCCAGCAGTCTGACTAGCGGGAGGGTTGAGCAGTTCTTC	CASSLTSGRVEQFF
TRBV27	TRBD2	TRBJ2-7	TGTGCCAGCAGTCCCCCTTTCGCGGGAGAAGGGCCCTACGAGCAGTACTTC	CASSPPFAGEGPYEQYF
TRBV5-1	.	TRBJ2-3	TGCGCCAGCAGCTTGTCGGCAGGATACACAGATACGCAGTATTTT	CASSLSAGYTDTQYF
TRBV9	TRBD2	TRBJ2-3	TGTGCCAGCAGCGTAGGGGCGGGAGAAGTTTCAGATACGCAGTATTTT	CASSVGAGEVSDTQYF
TRBV13	.	TRBJ2-3	TGTGCCAGCAGCCCACCGGGGTGGGGCACAGATACGCAGTATTTT	CASSPPGWGTDTQYF
TRBV30	.	TRBJ1-1	TGTGCCTGGAGCGACACTGAAGCTTTCTTT	CAWSDTEAFF